These T cell receptor beta chains were read from a single sample in a study of T cell changes during pregnancy in multiple sclerosis. The table came from immunoSEQ multiplex PCR; TCRdb's copy has only in-frame clones and leaves some out. The sample records tens of thousands of clones, 91% being singletons. Material: CD8+ T cells from peripheral blood mononuclear cells, obtained after pregnancy. All receptors derive from a female donor with multiple sclerosis, enrolled in a pregnancy study. Both conserved end residues are part of each CDR3. A D gene is named only where the DNA matches it firmly. Size is stated for part of the rows, as once, few or many counts, or as a class when the clone is expanded.

CDR3: CASNTGVGGTDTQYF; DNA: TGTGCCAGCAATACAGGGGTAGGGGGCACAGATACGCAGTATTTT; size: -; J: TRBJ2-3; D: TRBD1; V: TRBV27
CDR3: CASSEPDRGSGNTIYF; DNA: TGTGCCAGCAGTGAACCGGACAGGGGCTCTGGAAACACCATATATTTT; size: -; J: TRBJ1-3; D: TRBD1; V: TRBV2
CDR3: CASSGSTREYDNEQFF; DNA: TGCGCCAGCAGTGGGTCGACGCGGGAGTACGACAATGAGCAGTTCTTC; size: -; J: TRBJ2-1; D: TRBD2; V: TRBV10-2
CDR3: CSGDLALSTDTQYF; DNA: TGCAGCGGGGACCTAGCGCTTAGCACAGATACGCAGTATTTT; size: -; J: TRBJ2-3; D: -; V: TRBV29-1
CDR3: CASSTSTPGTEAFF; DNA: TGTGCCAGCAGCACTTCTACCCCGGGGACTGAAGCTTTCTTT; size: once; J: TRBJ1-1; D: -; V: TRBV28
CDR3: CASSPQGADTGELFF; DNA: TGTGCCAGTAGCCCACAGGGGGCGGACACCGGGGAGCTGTTTTTT; size: -; J: TRBJ2-2; D: TRBD1; V: TRBV19
CDR3: CASRRQGSTGELFF; DNA: TGTGCCAGCAGAAGGCAGGGGAGCACCGGGGAGCTGTTTTTT; size: -; J: TRBJ2-2; D: -; V: TRBV9
CDR3: CAFGQAEAFF; DNA: TGTGCCTTCGGACAGGCTGAAGCTTTCTTT; size: -; J: TRBJ1-1; D: TRBD1; V: TRBV30
CDR3: CAISVRGGSTDTQYF; DNA: TGTGCCATCAGTGTCCGCGGGGGGTCCACAGATACGCAGTATTTT; size: -; J: TRBJ2-3; D: TRBD2; V: TRBV10-3
CDR3: CASSVGGGDYNEQFF; DNA: TGTGCCAGCAGCGTAGGTGGCGGGGACTACAATGAGCAGTTCTTC; size: -; J: TRBJ2-1; D: -; V: TRBV9
CDR3: CASTPLGGELAEQFF; DNA: TGCGCCAGCACCCCCCTAGGGGGGGAATTGGCTGAGCAGTTCTTC; size: -; J: TRBJ2-1; D: -; V: TRBV5-1
CDR3: CASSEALYSPSSTDTQYF; DNA: TGTGCCAGCAGTGAAGCACTCTATTCTCCTTCTAGCACAGATACGCAGTATTTT; size: once; J: TRBJ2-3; D: -; V: TRBV2
CDR3: CASSGGYEQYF; DNA: TGTGCCAGCAGCGGGGGGTACGAGCAGTACTTC; size: once; J: TRBJ2-7; D: TRBD2; V: TRBV25-1
CDR3: CASSFGQGYEQYF; DNA: TGTGCCAGTAGTTTCGGACAGGGCTACGAGCAGTACTTC; size: -; J: TRBJ2-7; D: TRBD1; V: TRBV19
CDR3: CASSGRGYKVSSYNEQFF; DNA: TGTGCCAGCAGCGGGAGGGGGTACAAGGTTAGTTCCTACAATGAGCAGTTCTTC; size: -; J: TRBJ2-1; D: -; V: TRBV7-9
CDR3: CASSLVRGYEQYF; DNA: TGTGCCAGCAGCTTGGTAAGAGGCTACGAGCAGTACTTC; size: -; J: TRBJ2-7; D: -; V: TRBV5-6
CDR3: CASSLRGRTEAFF; DNA: TGTGCCAGCAGCCTGAGGGGGCGCACTGAAGCTTTCTTT; size: -; J: TRBJ1-1; D: TRBD1; V: TRBV7-2
CDR3: CASSGRTTGGRNNSPLHF; DNA: TGTGCCAGCAGCGGGCGAACGACAGGGGGAAGAAATAATTCACCCCTCCACTTT; size: few; J: TRBJ1-6; D: -; V: TRBV21-1
CDR3: CASSSWDGTSGGSYEQYF; DNA: TGTGCCAGCAGCTCCTGGGACGGAACTAGCGGAGGGAGCTACGAGCAGTACTTC; size: -; J: TRBJ2-7; D: TRBD2; V: TRBV7-9
CDR3: CASSEPGRPKLGEYF; DNA: TGTGCCAGCAGTGAACCAGGGAGGCCAAAACTGGGGGAGTACTTC; size: once; J: TRBJ2-7; D: -; V: TRBV6-1
CDR3: CASSLSGGSNQPQHF; DNA: TGTGCCAGCAGTTTATCGGGCGGGAGCAATCAGCCCCAGCATTTT; size: -; J: TRBJ1-5; D: -; V: TRBV27
CDR3: CASSLETPGKEAFF; DNA: TGTGCCAGCAGCTTGGAAACCCCAGGGAAAGAAGCTTTCTTT; size: -; J: TRBJ1-1; D: -; V: TRBV5-4
CDR3: CASSSSRGRAYEQYF; DNA: TGCGCCAGCAGCTCCTCGAGGGGGAGGGCCTACGAGCAGTACTTC; size: -; J: TRBJ2-7; D: -; V: TRBV5-1
CDR3: CASSEYDRTQEQYF; DNA: TGTGCCAGCAGTGAATATGACAGGACACAAGAGCAGTACTTC; size: -; J: TRBJ2-7; D: -; V: TRBV25-1
CDR3: CASSRPAGSGSEKLFF; DNA: TGTGCCAGCAGCCGTCCCGCTGGCTCCGGGAGTGAAAAACTGTTTTTT; size: -; J: TRBJ1-4; D: -; V: TRBV7-9
CDR3: CASKRTGGGYTF; DNA: TGTGCCAGCAAGAGAACAGGGGGTGGCTACACCTTC; size: -; J: TRBJ1-2; D: TRBD1; V: TRBV2
CDR3: CASSAPTDRVGLGNTEAFF; DNA: TGCGCCAGCAGTGCCCCCACTGACAGGGTGGGGTTGGGGAACACTGAAGCTTTCTTT; size: -; J: TRBJ1-1; D: TRBD1; V: TRBV10-1